The 9 T cell receptor beta chains listed next were all sequenced from one sample in a study of T cells in localized non-small cell lung cancer. This table comes from immunoSEQ multiplex PCR, and its TCRdb copy is limited to in-frame clones, with some not included. The data show around 24,000 clones, roughly nine tenths seen once. Sequencing was performed on peripheral blood, taken before any cancer treatment. The receptors were sampled from a man aged 40 to 75 with stage I squamous cell lung carcinoma.

The CDR3 coding sequence is TGTGCCACCCGATTGGGGGAAGGATTCACTAATGAAAAACTGTTTTTT. Translation gives CATRLGEGFTNEKLFF. The V call is TRBV10-3, the J call TRBJ1-4, with D perhaps TRBD1 (5 bases). Germline CDR1 ENHRY, CDR2 SYGVKD. The CDR3 runs 16 residues. Trimming cost V 10 bases and J 2 bases, with 20 bases left between them.

The chain uses TRBV7-2 and TRBJ1-6, with 7 bases matching TRBD1. With 3 bases clipped from V and 5 bases from J, the junction kept 7 bases outside the gene matches. This CDR3 spans 16 amino acids. Per the germline V gene, CDR1 is SGHTA and CDR2 is FQGNSA. The CDR3, as DNA: TGTGCCAGCAGCTTCTCCCAGACAGGGAATAATTCACCCCTCCACTTT. Translated, it gives CASSFSQTGNNSPLHF.

The J gene is TRBJ1-4, the V gene TRBV6-5, with TRBD1 identical over 11 bases. Germline values: CDR1 MNHEY, CDR2 SVGAGI. Trimming cost V 5 bases and J 7 bases; bases outside gene matches: 3. The CDR3 contains 14 residues. The CDR3 DNA sequence: TGTGCCAGCAGTACCGGGACAGGGGGTGAAAAACTGTTTTTT. Translation: CASSTGTGGEKLFF.

The rearrangement links TRBV2 to TRBJ2-1, with D possibly matching TRBD2 (5 bases). The length of the CDR3 is 12 residues. Germline CDR1 and CDR2: SNHLY and FYNNEI. Trimming left V 1 base short and J 7 bases short, with 5 bases between. The CDR3 sequence is CASSEGRNEQFF. CDR3 in DNA: TGTGCCAGCAGTGAAGGGAGGAATGAGCAGTTCTTC.

J is TRBJ2-7 and V is TRBV28, with unresolved D. CDR1 and CDR2 (germline): MDHEN, SYDVKM. The CDR3 runs 12 residues. V shed 5 bases and J shed 2 bases, with 7 bases lying between them. The CDR3 loop reads CASSVTTYEQYF. DNA for the CDR3: TGTGCCAGCAGTGTAACGACCTACGAGCAGTACTTC.

In nucleotides, the CDR3 is TGTGCCAGCAGCCAAGATCGTGCAACTAATGAAAAACTGTTTTTT. Its protein is CASSQDRATNEKLFF. The chain uses TRBV4-2 and TRBJ1-4; D call uncertain. V gave up 0 bases and J gave up 0 bases, with 5 bases separating them. The CDR3 length is 15 residues. Germline V lookup: CDR1 LGHNA, CDR2 YNFKEQ.

The chain uses TRBV5-6 and TRBJ2-3; TRBD2 is a possible D gene (5 bases). Germline V gene data show CDR1 as SGHDT and CDR2 as YYEEEE. This CDR3 has 16 amino acids. Trimming shortened V by 1 base and J by 6 bases, and 18 bases separated the two germline ends. Written as DNA, the CDR3 is TGTGCCAGCAGCTTGTCGGGGTTTGACGTGATGGATACGCAGTATTTT. It translates to CASSLSGFDVMDTQYF.

V and J are TRBV18 and TRBJ2-5; D is perhaps TRBD2 (6 bases). Trimming left V 2 bases short and J 5 bases short, with 15 bases between. The CDR3 spans 15 residues. Germline V gene sequence: CDR1 KGHSH, CDR2 LQKENI. CDR3 protein: CASSPASSEGETQYF. As DNA, the CDR3 is TGTGCCAGCTCACCAGCCTCGTCGGAGGGGGAGACCCAGTACTTC.

Here the CDR3 reads CASSANRGGGNTIYF. CDR3 DNA sequence: TGTGCCAGCAGTGCTAACAGGGGAGGAGGAAACACCATATATTTT. The V and J genes are TRBV6-9 and TRBJ1-3; 7 bases line up with TRBD1. V lost 5 bases to trimming and J lost 4 bases; unmatched junction nucleotides: 8. This CDR3 is 15 amino acids long. CDR1 is MNHGY and CDR2 is SVAAGI in the germline V gene.